This T cell receptor beta chain was identified in a study of blood T cell repertoires in COVID-19. About the study: The origin of the acute and convalescent COVID-19 samples was the United States, Italy and Spain. In each case, the material was cDNA or gDNA derived from T cells, B-cell-depleted T cells, or PBMCs.

With 0 bases clipped from V and 0 bases from J, the junction kept 9 bases outside the gene matches. The CDR3 consists of 18 residues. Germline CDR1 and CDR2: MGHRA and YSYEKL. Study processing details: The assay estimated nucleated cells by amplifying reference gene primers. Repertoires were generated with immunoSEQ multiplex PCR, while TCRdb's copy carries only in-frame clones and drops some. That table is the source of V, J and clone size, and D and trimming were worked out from the DNA. Of over 65,000 clones in the sample, approximately 86% were seen once. The source is a human donor in a cohort sampled during active COVID-19. The chain links TRBV4-1 to TRBJ2-3, with 7 bases identical to TRBD2. Sequencing was carried out using peripheral blood. As DNA, the CDR3 is TGCGCCAGCAGCCAAGATCCCCCAGGGACTACTAGCACAGATACGCAGTATTTT. Its translation is CASSQDPPGTTSTDTQYF.